The T cell receptor beta chain described here comes from a study of blood T cell repertoires in COVID-19. Overall study: Donors in the United States, Italy and Spain gave samples during acute or convalescent COVID-19. From T cells, B-cell-depleted T cells, or PBMCs came the material, which was cDNA or gDNA.

V dropped 7 bases and J dropped 5 bases, with 17 bases sitting between them. Germline-derived CDR1 and CDR2 are LNHDA and SQIVND (reference sequence). The CDR3 covers 14 residues. Authors' analysis steps: Estimated nucleated cell counts came from reference gene primer amplification. Data came from immunoSEQ multiplex PCR; TCRdb stores just in-frame clones and leaves some out. V and J calls and clone size follow that table, whereas D and trimming were derived from the DNA. The sample has about 160,000 clones, roughly 88% seen once. The receptor was derived from a woman aged 55-69 years with acute or convalescent COVID-19. V usage is TRBV19 and J usage is TRBJ1-1, with D unclear. The sample consisted of peripheral blood. The CDR3 loop is CASTWRQERTEAFF. The CDR3, as DNA: TGTGCCAGTACTTGGAGGCAAGAGAGGACTGAAGCTTTCTTT.